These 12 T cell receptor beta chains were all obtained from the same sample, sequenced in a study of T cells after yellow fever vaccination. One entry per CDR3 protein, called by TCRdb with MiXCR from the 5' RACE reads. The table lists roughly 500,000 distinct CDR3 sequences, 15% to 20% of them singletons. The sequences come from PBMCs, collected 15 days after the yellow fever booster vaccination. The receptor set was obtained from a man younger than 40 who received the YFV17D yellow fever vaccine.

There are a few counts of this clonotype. As DNA, the CDR3 is TGTGCCAGCAGTGTTCGGGGGGCCTTTAATTCACCCCTCCACTTT. Encoded protein: CASSVRGAFNSPLHF. The chain joins TRBV6-1 to TRBJ1-6, with D maybe TRBD1 (6 bases). The CDR3 length is 15 residues. Per the germline V gene, CDR1 is MNHNS and CDR2 is SASEGT. V shed 4 bases and J shed 6 bases, with 13 bases lying between them.

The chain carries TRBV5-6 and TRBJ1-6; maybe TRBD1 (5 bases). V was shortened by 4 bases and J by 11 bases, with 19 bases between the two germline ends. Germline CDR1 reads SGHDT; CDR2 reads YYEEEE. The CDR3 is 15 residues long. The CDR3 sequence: CASSENGRGQTPLHF. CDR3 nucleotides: TGTGCCAGCAGCGAAAACGGGAGGGGTCAGACACCCCTCCACTTT. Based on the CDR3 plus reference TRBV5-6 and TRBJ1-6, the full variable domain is DAGVTQSPTHLIKTRGQQVTLRCSPKSGHDTVSWYQQALGQGPQFIFQYYEEEERQRGNFPDRFSGHQFPNYSSELNVNALLLGDSALYLCASSENGRGQTPLHFGNGTRLTVT.

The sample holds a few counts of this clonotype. The CDR3 DNA reads as TGTGCCTGGGCCACAGGGGATACGCAGTATTTT. Residues: CAWATGDTQYF. The chain is built from TRBV30 and TRBJ2-3, with a tentative D call TRBD1 (6 bases). This CDR3 spans 11 amino acids. The V gene lost 5 bases and the J gene lost 6 bases, with 9 bases spanning the gap. Germline V gives CDR1 GTSNPN, CDR2 SVGIG (reference sequence).

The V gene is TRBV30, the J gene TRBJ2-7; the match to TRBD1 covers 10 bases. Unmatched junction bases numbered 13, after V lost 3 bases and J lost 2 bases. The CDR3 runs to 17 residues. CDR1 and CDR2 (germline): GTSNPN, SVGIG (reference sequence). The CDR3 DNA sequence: TGTGCCTGGAGCCGGGACAGGGGCTTTAAAAGTCCCTACGAGCAGTACTTC. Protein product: CAWSRDRGFKSPYEQYF.

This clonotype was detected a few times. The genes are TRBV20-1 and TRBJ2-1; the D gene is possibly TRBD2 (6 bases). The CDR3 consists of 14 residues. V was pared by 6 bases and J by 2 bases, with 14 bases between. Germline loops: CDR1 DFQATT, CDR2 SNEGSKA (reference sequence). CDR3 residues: CSATPGTAYNEQFF. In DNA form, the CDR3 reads TGCAGTGCGACTCCTGGGACTGCCTACAATGAGCAGTTCTTC.

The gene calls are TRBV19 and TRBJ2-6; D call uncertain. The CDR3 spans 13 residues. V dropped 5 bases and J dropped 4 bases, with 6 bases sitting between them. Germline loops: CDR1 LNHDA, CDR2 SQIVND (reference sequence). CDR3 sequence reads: CASSQKGANVLTF. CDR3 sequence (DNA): TGTGCCAGTAGTCAGAAGGGGGCCAACGTCCTGACTTTC.

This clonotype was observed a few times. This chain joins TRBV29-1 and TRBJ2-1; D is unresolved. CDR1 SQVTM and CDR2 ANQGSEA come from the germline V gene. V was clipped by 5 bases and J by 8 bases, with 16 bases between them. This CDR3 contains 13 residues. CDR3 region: CSVSLYADDEQFF. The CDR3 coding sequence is TGCAGCGTTTCCTTATATGCGGACGATGAGCAGTTCTTC.

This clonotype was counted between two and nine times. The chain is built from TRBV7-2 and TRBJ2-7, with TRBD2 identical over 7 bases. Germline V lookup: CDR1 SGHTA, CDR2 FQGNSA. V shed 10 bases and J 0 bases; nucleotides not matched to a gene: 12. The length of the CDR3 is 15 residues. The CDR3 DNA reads TGTGCCACCACCCCGGGGGGAAAGGGCTCCTACGAGCAGTACTTC. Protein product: CATTPGGKGSYEQYF.

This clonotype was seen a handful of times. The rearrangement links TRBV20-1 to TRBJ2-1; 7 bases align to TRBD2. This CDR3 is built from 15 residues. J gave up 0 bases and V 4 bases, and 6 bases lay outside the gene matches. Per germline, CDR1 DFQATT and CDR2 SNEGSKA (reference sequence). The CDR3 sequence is CSANRGGSSYNEQFF. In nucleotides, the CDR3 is TGCAGTGCTAACCGCGGGGGTAGCTCCTACAATGAGCAGTTCTTC.

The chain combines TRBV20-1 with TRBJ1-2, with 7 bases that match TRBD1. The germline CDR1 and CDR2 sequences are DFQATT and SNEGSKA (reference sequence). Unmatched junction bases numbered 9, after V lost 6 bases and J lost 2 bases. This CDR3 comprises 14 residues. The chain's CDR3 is CSAAPGTANYGYTF. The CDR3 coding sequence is TGCAGTGCGGCACCCGGGACAGCCAACTATGGCTACACCTTC.

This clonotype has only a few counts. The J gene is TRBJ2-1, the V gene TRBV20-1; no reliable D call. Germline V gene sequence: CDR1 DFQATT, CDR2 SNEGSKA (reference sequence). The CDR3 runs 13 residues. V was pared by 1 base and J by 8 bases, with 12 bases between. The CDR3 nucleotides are TGCAGTGCTAGAGGCCGCGTCATCTATGAGCAGTTCTTC. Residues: CSARGRVIYEQFF.

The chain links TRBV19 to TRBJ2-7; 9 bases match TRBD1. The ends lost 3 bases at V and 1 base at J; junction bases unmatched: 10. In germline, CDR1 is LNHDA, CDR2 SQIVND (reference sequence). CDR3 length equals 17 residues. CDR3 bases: TGTGCCAGTAGTATTCAGAGGATTGGGACAGGGTCCTACGAGCAGTACTTC. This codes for CASSIQRIGTGSYEQYF. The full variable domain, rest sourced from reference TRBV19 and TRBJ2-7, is DGGITQSPKYLFRKEGQNVTLSCEQNLNHDAMYWYRQDPGQGLRLIYYSQIVNDFQKGDIAEGYSVSREKKESFPLTVTSAQKNPTAFYLCASSIQRIGTGSYEQYFGPGTRLTVT.